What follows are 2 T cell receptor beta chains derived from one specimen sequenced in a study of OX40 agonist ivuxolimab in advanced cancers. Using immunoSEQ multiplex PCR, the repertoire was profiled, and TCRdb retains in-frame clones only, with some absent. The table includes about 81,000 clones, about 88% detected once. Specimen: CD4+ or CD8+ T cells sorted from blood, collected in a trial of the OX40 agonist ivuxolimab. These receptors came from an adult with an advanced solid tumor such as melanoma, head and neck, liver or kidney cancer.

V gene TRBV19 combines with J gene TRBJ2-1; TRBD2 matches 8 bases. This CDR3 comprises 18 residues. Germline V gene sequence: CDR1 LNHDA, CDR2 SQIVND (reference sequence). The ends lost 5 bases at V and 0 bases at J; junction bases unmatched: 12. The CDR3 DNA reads TGTGCCAGTAGTCCCCGGAGGATAGCGGGGAGCTCCTACAATGAGCAGTTCTTC. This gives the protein CASSPRRIAGSSYNEQFF.

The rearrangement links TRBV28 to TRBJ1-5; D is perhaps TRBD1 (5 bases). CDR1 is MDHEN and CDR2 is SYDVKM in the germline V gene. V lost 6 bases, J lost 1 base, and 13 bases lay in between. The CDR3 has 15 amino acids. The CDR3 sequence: CASREGRVSNQPQHF. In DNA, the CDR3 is TGTGCCAGCAGGGAGGGACGGGTAAGCAATCAGCCCCAGCATTTT.